This TCR beta chain emerged from a study of CD4+ T cells in melanoma. The study, taken as a whole, reports: CD8+ T cell, macrophage and B cell function reportedly correlated with neoantigen-specific CD4+ T cells. Neoantigen-specific CD4+ T cells in melanoma reportedly had diverse differentiation states.

The junction had 3 bases not matched to a gene; V was cut back by 6 bases and J by 2 bases. The CDR3 totals 12 residues. The germline CDR1 and CDR2 sequences are SQVTM and ANQGSEA. On this clone itself: Its antigen is currently unknown.

The assay was immunoSEQ multiplex PCR, and TCRdb's table has in-frame clones only and misses some. The sample carries about 140,000 clones, 80% to 95% recorded once. The chain uses TRBV29-1 and TRBJ2-5, with 7 bases aligning to TRBD2. This receptor was identified in a human donor with melanoma. This CDR3 reads CSVLSGQETQYF. The DNA of the CDR3 is TGCAGCGTCCTTAGCGGGCAAGAGACCCAGTACTTC.